The entry that follows covers one T cell receptor (beta chain) sequence. As yet, its antigen is unknown. A multiplex PCR was run with 60 Vbeta primers and 13 Jbeta primers. The method was immunoSEQ multiplex PCR; TCRdb's version includes in-frame clones alone and lacks a portion of them. The sample has roughly 170,000 clones; 65% to 75% are singletons. This sample was included in a study of cytomegalovirus exposure and HLA in healthy donors. Points from the study as a whole: A later analysis reported that several of the most significant clusters appeared to be linked to common viral pathogens, among them Epstein-Barr virus.

Material: PBMCs. This TCR derives from a girl under 18 in good health and CMV-seronegative.

The CDR3 protein is CAISDPKAGGEKLFF. The DNA for the CDR3 is TGTGCCATCAGTGATCCGAAAGCTGGGGGGGAAAAACTGTTTTTT. The chain joins TRBV10-3 to TRBJ1-4, with D perhaps matching TRBD1 (5 bases). The germline V gene has CDR1 ENHRY and CDR2 SYGVKD. The CDR3 runs to 15 residues. Trimming removed 3 bases at V and 8 bases at J, with 16 bases between.